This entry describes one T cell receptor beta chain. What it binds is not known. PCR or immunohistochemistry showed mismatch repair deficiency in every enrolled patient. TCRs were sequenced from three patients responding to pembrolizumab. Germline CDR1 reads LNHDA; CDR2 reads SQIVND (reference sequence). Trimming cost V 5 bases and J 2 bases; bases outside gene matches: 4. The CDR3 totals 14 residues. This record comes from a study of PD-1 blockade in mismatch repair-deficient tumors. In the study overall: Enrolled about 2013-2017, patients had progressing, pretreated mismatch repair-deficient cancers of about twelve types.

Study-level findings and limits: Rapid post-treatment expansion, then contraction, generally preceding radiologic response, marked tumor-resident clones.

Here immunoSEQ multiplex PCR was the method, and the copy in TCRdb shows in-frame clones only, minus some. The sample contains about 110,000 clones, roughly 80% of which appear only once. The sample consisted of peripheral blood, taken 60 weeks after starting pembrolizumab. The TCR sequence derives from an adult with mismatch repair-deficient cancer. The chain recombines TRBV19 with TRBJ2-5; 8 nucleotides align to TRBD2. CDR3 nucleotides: TGTGCCAGTAGTGTAGCTAGCGGGCAAGAGACCCAGTACTTC. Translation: CASSVASGQETQYF. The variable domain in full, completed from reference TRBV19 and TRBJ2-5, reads DGGITQSPKYLFRKEGQNVTLSCEQNLNHDAMYWYRQDPGQGLRLIYYSQIVNDFQKGDIAEGYSVSREKKESFPLTVTSAQKNPTAFYLCASSVASGQETQYFGPGTRLLVL.